This T cell receptor (beta chain) was sequenced during a study of blood T cell repertoires in COVID-19. Whole-study context: Whether acute or convalescent, the COVID-19 samples came from the United States, Italy and Spain. In each case, the material was cDNA or gDNA derived from T cells, B-cell-depleted T cells, or PBMCs.

Original processing methods: Amplification from reference gene primers served as the basis for estimated nucleated cell counts. The data were produced by immunoSEQ multiplex PCR, yet TCRdb's version contains in-frame clones alone and is incomplete. V and J calls and clone size come straight from that table; D and trimming were deduced from the DNA. The sample records more than 90,000 clones, roughly 82% being singletons. The germline V and J ends were trimmed by 0 bases and 8 bases, with 16 bases remaining between them. CDR3 size: 14 residues. CDR1 and CDR2 (germline): SQVTM, ANQGSEA. This rearrangement joins TRBV29-1 to TRBJ1-2; TRBD1 might be the D (6 bases). Sequencing was done on a sample of peripheral blood. The TCR sequence derives from a man older than 75 with acute or convalescent COVID-19. This chain's CDR3 is CSVEDHRVRMGYTF. In DNA, the CDR3 is TGCAGCGTTGAAGACCACAGGGTTAGAATGGGCTACACCTTC.